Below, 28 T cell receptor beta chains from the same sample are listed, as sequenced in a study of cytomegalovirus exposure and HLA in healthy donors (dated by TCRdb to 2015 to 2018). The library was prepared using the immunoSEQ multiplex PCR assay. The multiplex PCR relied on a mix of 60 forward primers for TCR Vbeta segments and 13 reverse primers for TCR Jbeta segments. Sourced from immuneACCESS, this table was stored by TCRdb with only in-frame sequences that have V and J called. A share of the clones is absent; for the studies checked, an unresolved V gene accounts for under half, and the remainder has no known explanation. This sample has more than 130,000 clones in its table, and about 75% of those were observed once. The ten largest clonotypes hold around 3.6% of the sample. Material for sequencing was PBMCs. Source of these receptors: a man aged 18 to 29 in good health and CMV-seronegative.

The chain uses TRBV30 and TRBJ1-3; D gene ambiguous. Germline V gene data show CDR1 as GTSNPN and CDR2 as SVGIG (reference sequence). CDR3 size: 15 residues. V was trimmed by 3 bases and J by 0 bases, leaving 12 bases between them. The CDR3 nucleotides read TGTGCCTGGAGGGCTAACAGCCTCTCTGGAAACACCATATATTTT. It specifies CAWRANSLSGNTIYF.

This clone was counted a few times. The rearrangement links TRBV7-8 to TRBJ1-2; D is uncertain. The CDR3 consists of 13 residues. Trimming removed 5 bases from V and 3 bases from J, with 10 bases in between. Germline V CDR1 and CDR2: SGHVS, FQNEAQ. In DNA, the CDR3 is TGTGCCAGCAGCCCAACTGTGGACTATGGCTACACCTTC. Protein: CASSPTVDYGYTF.

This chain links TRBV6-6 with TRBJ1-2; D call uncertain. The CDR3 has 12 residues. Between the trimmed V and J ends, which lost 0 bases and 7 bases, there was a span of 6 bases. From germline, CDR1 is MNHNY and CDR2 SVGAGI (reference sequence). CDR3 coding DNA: TGTGCCAGCAGTTACTCGGAGGGTGGCTACACCTTC. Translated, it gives CASSYSEGGYTF.

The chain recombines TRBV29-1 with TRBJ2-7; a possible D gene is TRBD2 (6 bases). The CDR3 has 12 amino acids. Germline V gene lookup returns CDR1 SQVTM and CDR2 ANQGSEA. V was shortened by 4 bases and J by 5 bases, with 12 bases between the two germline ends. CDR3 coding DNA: TGCAGCGTTGTCGGGGGAAGGCACGAGCAGTACTTC. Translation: CSVVGGRHEQYF.

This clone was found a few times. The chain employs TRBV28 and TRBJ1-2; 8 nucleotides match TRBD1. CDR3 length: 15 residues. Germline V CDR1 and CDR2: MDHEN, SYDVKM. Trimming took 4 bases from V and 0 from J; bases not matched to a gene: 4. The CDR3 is CASSSRTGTNYGYTF. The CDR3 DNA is TGTGCCAGCAGTTCAAGGACAGGGACTAACTATGGCTACACCTTC.

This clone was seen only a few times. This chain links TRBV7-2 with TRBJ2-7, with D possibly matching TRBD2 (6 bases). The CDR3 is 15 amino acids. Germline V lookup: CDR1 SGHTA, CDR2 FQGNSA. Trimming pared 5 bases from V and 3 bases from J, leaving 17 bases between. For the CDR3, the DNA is TGTGCCAGCAGCCCCCGACTAGTTCCGATCTACGAGCAGTACTTC. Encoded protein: CASSPRLVPIYEQYF. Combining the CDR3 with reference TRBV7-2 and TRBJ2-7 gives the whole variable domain GAGVSQSPSNKVTEKGKDVELRCDPISGHTALYWYRQSLGQGLEFLIYFQGNSAPDKSGLPSDRFSAERTGGSVSTLTIQRTQQEDSAVYLCASSPRLVPIYEQYFGPGTRLTVT.

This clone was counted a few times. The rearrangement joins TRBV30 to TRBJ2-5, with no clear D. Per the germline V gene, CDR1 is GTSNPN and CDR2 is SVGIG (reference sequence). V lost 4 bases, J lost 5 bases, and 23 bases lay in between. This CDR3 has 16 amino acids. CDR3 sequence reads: CAWTTPATAVGETQYF. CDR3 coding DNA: TGTGCCTGGACCACCCCGGCCACTGCCGTCGGGGAGACCCAGTACTTC.

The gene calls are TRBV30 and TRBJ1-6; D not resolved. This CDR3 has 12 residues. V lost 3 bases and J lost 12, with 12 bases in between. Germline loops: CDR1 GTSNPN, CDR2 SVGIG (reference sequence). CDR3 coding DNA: TGTGCCTGGAGCCAGACCGCGGGACCCCTCCACTTT. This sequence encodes CAWSQTAGPLHF.

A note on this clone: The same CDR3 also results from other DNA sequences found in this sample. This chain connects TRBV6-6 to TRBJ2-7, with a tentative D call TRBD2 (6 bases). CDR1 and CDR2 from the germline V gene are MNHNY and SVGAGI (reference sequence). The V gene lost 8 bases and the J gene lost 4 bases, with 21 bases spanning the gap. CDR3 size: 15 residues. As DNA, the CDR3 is TGTGCCAGCTTTGGCTGGGAGGATACCTCATACGAGCAGTACTTC. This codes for CASFGWEDTSYEQYF.

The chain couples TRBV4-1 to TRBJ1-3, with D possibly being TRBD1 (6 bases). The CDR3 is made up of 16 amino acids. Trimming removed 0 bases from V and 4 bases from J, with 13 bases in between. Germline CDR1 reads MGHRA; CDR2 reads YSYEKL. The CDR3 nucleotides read TGCGCCAGCAGCCAAGATAATCTGCAGGGGGGAAACACCATATATTTT. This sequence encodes CASSQDNLQGGNTIYF.

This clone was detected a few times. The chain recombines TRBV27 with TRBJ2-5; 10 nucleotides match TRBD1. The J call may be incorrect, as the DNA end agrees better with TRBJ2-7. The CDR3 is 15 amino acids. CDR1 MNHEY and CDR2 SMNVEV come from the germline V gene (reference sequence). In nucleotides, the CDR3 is TGTGCCAGCAGTTTAACCGGGACAGGGGTCTACGAGCAGTACTTC. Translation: CASSLTGTGVYEQYF.

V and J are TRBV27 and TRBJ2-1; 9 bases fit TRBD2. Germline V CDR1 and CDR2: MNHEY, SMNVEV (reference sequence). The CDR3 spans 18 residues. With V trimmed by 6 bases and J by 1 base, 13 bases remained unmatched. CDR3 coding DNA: TGTGCCAGCAGGCAACCGGGACTAGCTTCCTCTTCCTACAATGAGCAGTTCTTC. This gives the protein CASRQPGLASSSYNEQFF.

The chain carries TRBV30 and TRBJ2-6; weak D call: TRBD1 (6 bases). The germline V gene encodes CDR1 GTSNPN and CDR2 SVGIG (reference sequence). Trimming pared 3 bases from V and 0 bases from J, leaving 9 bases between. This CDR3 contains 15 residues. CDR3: CAWSLGGSGANVLTF. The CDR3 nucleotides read TGTGCCTGGAGCCTAGGGGGCTCTGGGGCCAACGTCCTGACTTTC.

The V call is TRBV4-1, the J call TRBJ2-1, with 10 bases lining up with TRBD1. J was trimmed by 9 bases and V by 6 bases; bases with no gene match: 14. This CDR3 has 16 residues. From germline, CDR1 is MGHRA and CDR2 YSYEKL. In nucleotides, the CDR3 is TGCGCCAGCAGAACGCAGATGAGGGACAGGGGCCCTGAGCAGTTCTTC. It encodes CASRTQMRDRGPEQFF.

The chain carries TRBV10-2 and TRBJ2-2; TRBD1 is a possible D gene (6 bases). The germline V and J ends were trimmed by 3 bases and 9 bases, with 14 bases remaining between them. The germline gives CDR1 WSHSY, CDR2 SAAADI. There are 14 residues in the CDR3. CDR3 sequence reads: CASSENLQGRELFF. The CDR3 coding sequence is TGCGCCAGCAGTGAAAACTTACAGGGTAGGGAGCTGTTTTTT.

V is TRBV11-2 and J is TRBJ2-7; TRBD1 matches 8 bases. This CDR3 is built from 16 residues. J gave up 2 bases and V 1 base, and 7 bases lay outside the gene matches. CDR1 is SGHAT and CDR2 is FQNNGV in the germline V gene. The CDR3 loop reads CASSLGRGTGAYEQYF. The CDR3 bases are TGTGCCAGCAGCTTAGGGAGGGGGACAGGAGCCTACGAGCAGTACTTC.

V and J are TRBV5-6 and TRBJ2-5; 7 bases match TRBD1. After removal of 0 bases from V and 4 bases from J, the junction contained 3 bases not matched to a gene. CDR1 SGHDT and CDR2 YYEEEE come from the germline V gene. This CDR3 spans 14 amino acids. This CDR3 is CASSLEGGRETQYF. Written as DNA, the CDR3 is TGTGCCAGCAGCTTGGAAGGGGGCCGAGAGACCCAGTACTTC.

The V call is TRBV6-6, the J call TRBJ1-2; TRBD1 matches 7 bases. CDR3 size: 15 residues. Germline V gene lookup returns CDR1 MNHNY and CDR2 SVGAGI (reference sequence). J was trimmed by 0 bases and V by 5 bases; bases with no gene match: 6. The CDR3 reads CASSDQGVSNYGYTF. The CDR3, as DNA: TGTGCCAGCAGTGATCAGGGGGTATCTAACTATGGCTACACCTTC.

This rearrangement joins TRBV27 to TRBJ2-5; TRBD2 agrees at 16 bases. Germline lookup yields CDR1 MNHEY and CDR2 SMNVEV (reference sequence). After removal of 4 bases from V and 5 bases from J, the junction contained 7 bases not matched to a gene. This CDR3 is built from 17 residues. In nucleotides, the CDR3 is TGTGCCAGCAGTTACGCAAAGGGACTAGCGGGAGGGGAGACCCAGTACTTC. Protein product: CASSYAKGLAGGETQYF.

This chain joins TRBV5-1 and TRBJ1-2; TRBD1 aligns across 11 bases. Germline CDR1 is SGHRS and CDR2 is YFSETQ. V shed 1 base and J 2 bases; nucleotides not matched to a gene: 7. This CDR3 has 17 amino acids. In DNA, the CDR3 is TGCGCCAGCAGCTTGCCCCCCGGGACAGGGGGAAACTATGGCTACACCTTC. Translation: CASSLPPGTGGNYGYTF.

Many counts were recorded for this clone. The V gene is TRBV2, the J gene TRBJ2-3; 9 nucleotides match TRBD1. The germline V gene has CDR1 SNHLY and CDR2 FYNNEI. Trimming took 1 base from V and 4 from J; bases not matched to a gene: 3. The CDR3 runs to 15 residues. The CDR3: CASSEDRGQSDTQYF. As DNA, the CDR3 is TGTGCCAGCAGTGAAGACAGGGGGCAGTCAGATACGCAGTATTTT.

The CDR3 reads CASSFRGNEQYF. CDR3 bases: TGTGCCAGCAGCTTCCGGGGGAACGAGCAGTACTTC. V and J are TRBV5-4 and TRBJ2-7; possible D gene TRBD2, 6 bases. V shed 2 bases and J shed 5 bases, with 8 bases lying between them. This CDR3 is built from 12 residues. Germline-derived CDR1 and CDR2 are SGHNT and YYREEE (reference sequence).

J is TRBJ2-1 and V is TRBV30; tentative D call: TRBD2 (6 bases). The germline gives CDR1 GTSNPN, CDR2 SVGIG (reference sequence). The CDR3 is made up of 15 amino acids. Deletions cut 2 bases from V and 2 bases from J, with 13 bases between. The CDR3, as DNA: TGTGCCTGGAGTCAGGGCTGGGGGGCCTACAATGAGCAGTTCTTC. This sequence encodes CAWSQGWGAYNEQFF.

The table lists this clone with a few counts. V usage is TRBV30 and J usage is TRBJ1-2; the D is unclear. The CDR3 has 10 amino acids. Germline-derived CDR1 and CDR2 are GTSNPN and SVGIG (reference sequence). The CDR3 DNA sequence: TGTGCGACGGGAGGGTGGGGCTACACCTTC. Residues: CATGGWGYTF.

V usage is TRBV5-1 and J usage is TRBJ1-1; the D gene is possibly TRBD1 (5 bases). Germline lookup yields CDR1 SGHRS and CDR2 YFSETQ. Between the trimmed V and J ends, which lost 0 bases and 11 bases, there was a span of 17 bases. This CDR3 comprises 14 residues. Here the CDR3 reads CASSLEGDFSLAFF. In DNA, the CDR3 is TGCGCCAGCAGCTTGGAAGGGGACTTCTCGCTCGCTTTCTTT.

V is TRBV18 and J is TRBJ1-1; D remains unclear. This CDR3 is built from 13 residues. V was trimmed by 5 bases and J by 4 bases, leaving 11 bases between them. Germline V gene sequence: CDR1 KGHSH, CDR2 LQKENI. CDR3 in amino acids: CASSTNTGTEAFF. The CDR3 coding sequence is TGTGCCAGCTCAACGAACACGGGCACTGAAGCTTTCTTT. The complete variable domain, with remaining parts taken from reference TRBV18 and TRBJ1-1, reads NAGVMQNPRHLVRRRGQEARLRCSPMKGHSHVYWYRQLPEEGLKFMVYLQKENIIDESGMPKERFSAEFPKEGPSILRIQQVVRGDSAAYFCASSTNTGTEAFFGQGTRLTVV.

The CDR3 protein is CASSIRTGSGYGYTF. CDR3 DNA sequence: TGTGCCAGTAGTATAAGGACAGGGAGCGGCTATGGCTACACCTTC. The V gene is TRBV19, the J gene TRBJ1-2, with 8 bases matching TRBD1. Losses at the gene ends were 2 bases for V and 4 bases for J; bases not matched to a gene: 6. Germline V gene data show CDR1 as LNHDA and CDR2 as SQIVND (reference sequence). This CDR3 comprises 15 residues.

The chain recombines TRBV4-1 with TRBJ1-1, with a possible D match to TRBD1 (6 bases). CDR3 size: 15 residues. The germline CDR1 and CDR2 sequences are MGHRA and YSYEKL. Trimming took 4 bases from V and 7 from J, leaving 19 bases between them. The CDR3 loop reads CASSPVASQGFEAFF. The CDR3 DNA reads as TGCGCCAGCAGCCCCGTCGCGTCTCAGGGGTTTGAAGCTTTCTTT.